These T cell receptor beta chains were read from a single sample in a study of blood T cells in healthy people across ages. Each CDR3 protein gets one entry after TCRdb re-called the 5' RACE reads with MiXCR. The data hold approximately 800,000 distinct CDR3 sequences, with 45% to 70% observed a single time. Sequenced input: blood. The origin of the receptors is a man aged 35 to 55 in good health. Each CDR3 is given with its conserved first and last residue. The D gene is left open where the match is weak. Only part of the rows carry a size: once, few, many, or a class if the clone is expanded.

V gene: TRBV7-8
clone size: NA
D gene: TRBD1
J gene: TRBJ1-1
CDR3 length: 15
CDR3 protein: CASREQGAGRTEAFF
CDR3 DNA: TGTGCCAGCAGGGAACAGGGGGCAGGGAGAACTGAAGCTTTCTTT

V gene: TRBV6-1
clone size: few
D gene: NA
J gene: TRBJ1-5
CDR3 length: 15
CDR3 protein: CASSPGTDSNQPQHF
CDR3 DNA: TGTGCCAGCAGTCCCGGGACGGATAGCAATCAGCCCCAGCATTTT

V gene: TRBV15
clone size: few
D gene: NA
J gene: TRBJ2-3
CDR3 length: 16
CDR3 protein: CATSRDKELITDTQYF
CDR3 DNA: TGTGCCACCAGCAGAGACAAGGAGTTAATCACAGATACGCAGTATTTT

V gene: TRBV4-1
clone size: once
D gene: NA
J gene: TRBJ1-1
CDR3 length: 13
CDR3 protein: CASAAALNTEAFF
CDR3 DNA: TGCGCCAGCGCGGCAGCATTGAACACTGAAGCTTTCTTT

V gene: TRBV7-3
clone size: NA
D gene: TRBD1
J gene: TRBJ2-1
CDR3 length: 15
CDR3 protein: CASSLDREVLNEQFF
CDR3 DNA: TGTGCCAGCAGCTTGGACAGGGAAGTTCTCAATGAGCAGTTCTTC

V gene: TRBV27
clone size: NA
D gene: NA
J gene: TRBJ1-4
CDR3 length: 14
CDR3 protein: CVSSMGWGYEKLFF
CDR3 DNA: TGTGTCAGCAGTATGGGATGGGGGTATGAAAAACTGTTTTTT

V gene: TRBV7-3
clone size: NA
D gene: NA
J gene: TRBJ2-7
CDR3 length: 13
CDR3 protein: CASSLRDGNEQYF
CDR3 DNA: TGTGCCAGCAGCTTAAGGGACGGCAACGAGCAGTACTTC

V gene: TRBV20-1
clone size: few
D gene: TRBD2
J gene: TRBJ2-1
CDR3 length: 15
CDR3 protein: CSAVETGLALNEQFF
CDR3 DNA: TGCAGTGCCGTAGAAACGGGACTAGCTCTGAATGAGCAGTTCTTC

V gene: TRBV9
clone size: NA
D gene: NA
J gene: TRBJ2-2
CDR3 length: 13
CDR3 protein: CASSRTPDGELFF
CDR3 DNA: TGTGCCAGCAGTCGGACCCCAGACGGGGAGCTGTTTTTT

V gene: TRBV12-3/TRBV12-4
clone size: NA
D gene: NA
J gene: TRBJ2-1
CDR3 length: 13
CDR3 protein: CASSFSWYNEQFF
CDR3 DNA: TGTGCCAGCAGTTTCTCGTGGTACAATGAGCAGTTCTTC

V gene: TRBV27
clone size: NA
D gene: NA
J gene: TRBJ1-2
CDR3 length: 11
CDR3 protein: CASRKNNGHTF
CDR3 DNA: TGTGCCAGCAGGAAAAACAATGGCCACACCTTC

V gene: TRBV28
clone size: medium-sized
D gene: NA
J gene: TRBJ2-2
CDR3 length: 13
CDR3 protein: CASSPLRTGELFF
CDR3 DNA: TGTGCCAGCAGTCCCTTGCGCACCGGGGAGCTGTTTTTT

V gene: TRBV7-2
clone size: NA
D gene: TRBD2
J gene: TRBJ2-3
CDR3 length: 15
CDR3 protein: CASRTSGRSTDTQYF
CDR3 DNA: TGTGCCAGCAGGACTAGCGGGAGGAGCACAGATACGCAGTATTTT

V gene: TRBV14
clone size: NA
D gene: TRBD1
J gene: TRBJ2-7
CDR3 length: 14
CDR3 protein: CASSKQGVSYEQYF
CDR3 DNA: TGTGCCAGCAGCAAACAGGGGGTTAGCTACGAGCAGTACTTC

V gene: TRBV29-1
clone size: NA
D gene: NA
J gene: TRBJ2-7
CDR3 length: 14
CDR3 protein: CSVVGGMGTYEQYF
CDR3 DNA: TGCAGCGTTGTAGGGGGGATGGGGACCTACGAGCAGTACTTC

V gene: TRBV2
clone size: NA
D gene: NA
J gene: TRBJ2-1
CDR3 length: 16
CDR3 protein: CASSGVATIVYNEQFF
CDR3 DNA: TGTGCCAGCAGTGGGGTAGCCACGATCGTCTACAATGAGCAGTTCTTC